This T cell receptor beta chain was identified in a study of blood T cell repertoires in COVID-19. Study summary: Sites across the United States, Italy and Spain contributed samples from acute and convalescent COVID-19. From T cells, B-cell-depleted T cells, or PBMCs came the material, which was cDNA or gDNA.

The germline gives CDR1 MDHEN, CDR2 SYDVKM. V was pared by 1 base and J by 0 bases, with 7 bases between. This CDR3 has 15 residues. Using immunoSEQ multiplex PCR, the repertoire was profiled, and TCRdb retains in-frame clones only, with some absent. Of approximately 250,000 clones listed, roughly 83% were seen once; the top ten hold over 4.5%. The sequence was collected from a man aged 60-69 years who had recovered from COVID-19. This chain connects TRBV28 to TRBJ2-1, with D perhaps matching TRBD2 (5 bases). Source material: peripheral blood. This CDR3 reads CASSLFGSSYNEQFF. CDR3 coding DNA: TGTGCCAGCAGTTTATTTGGGAGCTCCTACAATGAGCAGTTCTTC.